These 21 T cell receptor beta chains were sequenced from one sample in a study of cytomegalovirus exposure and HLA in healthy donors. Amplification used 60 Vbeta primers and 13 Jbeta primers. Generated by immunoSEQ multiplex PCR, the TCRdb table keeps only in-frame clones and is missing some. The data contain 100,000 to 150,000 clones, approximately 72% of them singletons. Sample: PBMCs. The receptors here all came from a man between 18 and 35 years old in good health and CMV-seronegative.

In DNA form, the CDR3 reads TGCGCCAGCAGCTTGTCGACTGCTAGCACAGATACGCAGTATTTT. Translating it yields CASSLSTASTDTQYF. The chain is built from TRBV5-1 and TRBJ2-3, with unresolved D. V dropped 1 base and J dropped 0 bases, with 9 bases sitting between them. The CDR3 consists of 15 residues. Germline loops: CDR1 SGHRS, CDR2 YFSETQ.

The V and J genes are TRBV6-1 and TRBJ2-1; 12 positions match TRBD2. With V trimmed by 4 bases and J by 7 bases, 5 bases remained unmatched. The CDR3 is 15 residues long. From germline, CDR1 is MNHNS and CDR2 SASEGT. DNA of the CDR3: TGTGCCAGCAGTGCGCTAGCGGGGGGGCATAATGAGCAGTTCTTC. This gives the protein CASSALAGGHNEQFF.

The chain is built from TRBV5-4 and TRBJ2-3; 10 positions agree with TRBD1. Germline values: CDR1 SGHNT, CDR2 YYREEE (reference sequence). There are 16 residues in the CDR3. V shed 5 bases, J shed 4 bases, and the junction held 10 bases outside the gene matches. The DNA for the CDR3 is TGTGCCAGCAGTCCTGGGGGGGACAGGGGTCCAGATACGCAGTATTTT. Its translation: CASSPGGDRGPDTQYF.

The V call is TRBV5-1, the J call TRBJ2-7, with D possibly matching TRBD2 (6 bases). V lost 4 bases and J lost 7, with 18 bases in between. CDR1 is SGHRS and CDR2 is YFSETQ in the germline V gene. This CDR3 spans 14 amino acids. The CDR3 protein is CASSPTRRGGEQYF. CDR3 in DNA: TGCGCCAGCAGCCCAACCCGGCGGGGTGGGGAGCAGTACTTC.

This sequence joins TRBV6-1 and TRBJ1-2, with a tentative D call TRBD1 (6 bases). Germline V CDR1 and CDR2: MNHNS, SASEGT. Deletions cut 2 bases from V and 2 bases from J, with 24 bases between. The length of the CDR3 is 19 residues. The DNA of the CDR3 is TGTGCCAGCAGTGAAAGGAGCTGGGTTGTTGGGGGCGCGAACTATGGCTACACCTTC. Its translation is CASSERSWVVGGANYGYTF.

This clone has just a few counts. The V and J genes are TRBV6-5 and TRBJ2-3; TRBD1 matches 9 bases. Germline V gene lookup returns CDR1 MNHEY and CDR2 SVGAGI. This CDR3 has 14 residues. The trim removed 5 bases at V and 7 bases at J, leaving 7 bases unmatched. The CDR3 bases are TGTGCCAGCAGTGGGCGACAGGGGGGAAATACGCAGTATTTT. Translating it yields CASSGRQGGNTQYF.

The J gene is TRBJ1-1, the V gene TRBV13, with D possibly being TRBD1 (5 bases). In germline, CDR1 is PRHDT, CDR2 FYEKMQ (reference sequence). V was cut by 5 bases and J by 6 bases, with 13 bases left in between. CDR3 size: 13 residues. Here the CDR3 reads CASSRGEAAEAFF. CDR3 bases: TGTGCCAGCAGCCGGGGGGAGGCCGCTGAAGCTTTCTTT.

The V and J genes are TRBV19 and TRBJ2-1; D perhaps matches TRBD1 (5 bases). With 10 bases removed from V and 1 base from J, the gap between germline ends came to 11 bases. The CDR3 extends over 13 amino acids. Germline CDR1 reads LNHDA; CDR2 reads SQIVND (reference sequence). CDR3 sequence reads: CATVGVSYNEQFF. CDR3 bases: TGTGCCACCGTAGGGGTTTCCTACAATGAGCAGTTCTTC.

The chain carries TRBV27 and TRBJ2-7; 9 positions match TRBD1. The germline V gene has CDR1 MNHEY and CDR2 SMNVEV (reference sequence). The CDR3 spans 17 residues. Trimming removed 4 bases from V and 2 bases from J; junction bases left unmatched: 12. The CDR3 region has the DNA TGTGCCAGCAGTTCTTCTACAGGGGGCACTGGGGCCTACGAGCAGTACTTC. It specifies CASSSSTGGTGAYEQYF.

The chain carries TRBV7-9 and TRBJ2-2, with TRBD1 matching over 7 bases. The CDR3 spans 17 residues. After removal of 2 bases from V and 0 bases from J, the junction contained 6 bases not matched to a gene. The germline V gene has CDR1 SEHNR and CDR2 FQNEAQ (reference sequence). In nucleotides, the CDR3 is TGTGCCAGCAGCTTAACGGGACAGACTACGAACACCGGGGAGCTGTTTTTT. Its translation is CASSLTGQTTNTGELFF.

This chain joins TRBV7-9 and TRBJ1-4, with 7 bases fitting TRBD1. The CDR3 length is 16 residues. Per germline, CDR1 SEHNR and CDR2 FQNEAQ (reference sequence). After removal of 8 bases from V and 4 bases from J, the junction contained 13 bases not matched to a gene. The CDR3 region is CASGPGEGAYNEKLFF. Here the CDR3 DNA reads TGTGCCAGCGGGCCCGGTGAGGGGGCCTATAATGAAAAACTGTTTTTT.

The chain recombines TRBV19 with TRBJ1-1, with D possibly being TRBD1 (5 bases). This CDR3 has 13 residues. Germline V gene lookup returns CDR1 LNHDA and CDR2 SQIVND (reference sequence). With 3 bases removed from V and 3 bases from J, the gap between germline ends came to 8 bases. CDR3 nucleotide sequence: TGTGCCAGTAGTATTGCAGGGCACACTGAAGCTTTCTTT. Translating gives CASSIAGHTEAFF.

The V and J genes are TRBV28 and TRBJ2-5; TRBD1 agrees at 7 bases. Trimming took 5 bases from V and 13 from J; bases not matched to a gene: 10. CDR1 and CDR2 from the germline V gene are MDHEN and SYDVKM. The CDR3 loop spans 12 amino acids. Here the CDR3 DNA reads TGTGCCAGCAGTCCCCAACGGGACAGTCTGTACTTC. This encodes CASSPQRDSLYF. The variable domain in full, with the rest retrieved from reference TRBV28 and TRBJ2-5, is DVKVTQSSRYLVKRTGEKVFLECVQDMDHENMFWYRQDPGLGLRLIYFSYDVKMKEKGDIPEGYSVSREKKERFSLILESASTNQTSMYLCASSPQRDSLYFGPGTRLLVL.

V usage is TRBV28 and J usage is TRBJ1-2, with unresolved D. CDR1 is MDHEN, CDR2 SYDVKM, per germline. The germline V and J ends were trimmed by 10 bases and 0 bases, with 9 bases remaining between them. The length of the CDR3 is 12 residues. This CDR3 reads CAILTANYGYTF. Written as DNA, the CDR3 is TGTGCCATCCTAACAGCTAACTATGGCTACACCTTC.

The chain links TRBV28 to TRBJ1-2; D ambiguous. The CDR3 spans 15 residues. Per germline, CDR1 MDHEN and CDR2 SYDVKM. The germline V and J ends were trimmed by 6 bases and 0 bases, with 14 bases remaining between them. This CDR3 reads CASSAPAVANYGYTF. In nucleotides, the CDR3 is TGTGCCAGCAGCGCCCCCGCGGTGGCTAACTATGGCTACACCTTC.

This CDR3 is CASSITGTGNYGYTF. CDR3 DNA sequence: TGTGCCAGCAGCATAACCGGGACAGGGAACTATGGCTACACCTTC. The gene calls are TRBV6-5 and TRBJ1-2; 9 bases are a match to TRBD1. The V gene end was trimmed by 6 bases and the J gene end by 2 bases; junction bases not matched to a gene: 7. Looked up from germline, CDR1 is MNHEY and CDR2 is SVGAGI. The CDR3 extends over 15 amino acids.

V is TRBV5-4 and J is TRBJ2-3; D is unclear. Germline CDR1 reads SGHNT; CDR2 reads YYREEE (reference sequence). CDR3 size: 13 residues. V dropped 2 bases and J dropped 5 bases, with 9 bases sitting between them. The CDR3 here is CASSFEALDTQYF. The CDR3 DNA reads TGTGCCAGCAGCTTTGAGGCGTTAGATACGCAGTATTTT. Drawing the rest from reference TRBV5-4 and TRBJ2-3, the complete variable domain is ETGVTQSPTHLIKTRGQQVTLRCSSQSGHNTVSWYQQALGQGPQFIFQYYREEENGRGNFPPRFSGLQFPNYSSELNVNALELDDSALYLCASSFEALDTQYFGPGTRLTVL.

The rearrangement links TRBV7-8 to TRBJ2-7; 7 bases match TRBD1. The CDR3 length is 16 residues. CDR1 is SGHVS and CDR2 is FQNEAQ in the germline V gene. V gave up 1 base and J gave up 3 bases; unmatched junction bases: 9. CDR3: CASSLVLRGTVYEQYF. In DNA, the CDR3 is TGTGCCAGCAGCTTAGTCCTCAGGGGGACAGTCTACGAGCAGTACTTC.

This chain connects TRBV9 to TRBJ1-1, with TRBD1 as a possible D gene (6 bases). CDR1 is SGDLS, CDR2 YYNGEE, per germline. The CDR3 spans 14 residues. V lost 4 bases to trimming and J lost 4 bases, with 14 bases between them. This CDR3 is CASSPRTVSTEAFF. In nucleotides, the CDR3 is TGTGCCAGCAGCCCGAGGACAGTGAGCACTGAAGCTTTCTTT. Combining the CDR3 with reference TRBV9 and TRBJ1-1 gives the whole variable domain DSGVTQTPKHLITATGQRVTLRCSPRSGDLSVYWYQQSLDQGLQFLIQYYNGEERAKGNILERFSAQQFPDLHSELNLSSLELGDSALYFCASSPRTVSTEAFFGQGTRLTVV.

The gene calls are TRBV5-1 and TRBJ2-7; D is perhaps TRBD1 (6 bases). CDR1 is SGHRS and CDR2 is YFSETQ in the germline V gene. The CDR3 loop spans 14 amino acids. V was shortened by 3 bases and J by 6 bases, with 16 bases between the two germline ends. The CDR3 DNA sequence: TGCGCCAGCAGCTATACCGACAGGACCGGCGAGCAGTACTTC. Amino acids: CASSYTDRTGEQYF.

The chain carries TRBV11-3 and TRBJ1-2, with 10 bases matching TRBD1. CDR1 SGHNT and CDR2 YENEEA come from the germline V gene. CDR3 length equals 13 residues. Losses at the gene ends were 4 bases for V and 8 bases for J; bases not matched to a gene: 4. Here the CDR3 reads CASSSGQGKGYTF. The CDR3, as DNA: TGTGCCAGCAGCTCGGGACAGGGGAAAGGCTACACCTTC.